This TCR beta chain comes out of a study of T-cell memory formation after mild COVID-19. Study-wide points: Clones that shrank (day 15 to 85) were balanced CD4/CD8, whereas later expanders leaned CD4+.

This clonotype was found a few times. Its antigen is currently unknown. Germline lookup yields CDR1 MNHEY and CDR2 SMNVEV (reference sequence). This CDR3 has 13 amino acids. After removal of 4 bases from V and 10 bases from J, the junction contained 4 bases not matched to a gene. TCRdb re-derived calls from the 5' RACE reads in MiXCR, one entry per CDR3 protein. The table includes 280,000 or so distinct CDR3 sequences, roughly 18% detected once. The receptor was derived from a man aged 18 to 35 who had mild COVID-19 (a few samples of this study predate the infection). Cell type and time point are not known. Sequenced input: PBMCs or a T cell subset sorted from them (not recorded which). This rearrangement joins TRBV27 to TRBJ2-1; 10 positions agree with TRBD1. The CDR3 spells CASSWDRGEEQFF. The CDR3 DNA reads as TGTGCCAGCAGTTGGGACAGGGGTGAAGAGCAGTTCTTC.